A selection of T cell receptor beta chains follows, all from one sample in a study of radiation and T cells in renal cell carcinoma. Libraries were prepared by immunoSEQ multiplex PCR; TCRdb keeps only in-frame clonotypes and omits some of them. The data show some 150,000 clones, over 80% seen once. The specimen was blood, collected from a patient whose treatment included radiotherapy and nephrectomy. The receptor set was obtained from a woman aged 50 to 60 with renal cell carcinoma. The CDR3 runs from the conserved cysteine through the conserved F or W. The D gene is left open where the match is weak. Where a row states a size, it is once, few, many or the class of an expanded clone; other rows omit it.

V gene	CDR3 length	D gene	clone size	J gene	CDR3 protein	CDR3 DNA
TRBV6-5	13	-	-	TRBJ1-4	CATLDSDNEKLFF	TGTGCCACCCTGGACAGTGATAATGAAAAACTGTTTTTT
TRBV7-2	12	-	-	TRBJ1-6	CASSLDDSPLHF	TGTGCCAGCAGCTTGGATGATTCACCCCTCCACTTT
TRBV4-3	15	-	once	TRBJ1-4	CASSQVRQINEKLFF	TGCGCCAGCAGCCAAGTACGGCAGATTAATGAAAAACTGTTTTTT
TRBV25-1	13	-	-	TRBJ2-5	CASTPAWGETQYF	TGTGCCAGCACTCCGGCTTGGGGGGAGACCCAGTACTTC
TRBV5-1	16	-	-	TRBJ1-3	CASSLVGGFSGNTIYF	TGCGCCAGCAGCTTGGTCGGGGGGTTCTCTGGAAACACCATATATTTT
TRBV6-5	16	TRBD1	-	TRBJ1-6	CASSYVSRGRESPLHF	TGTGCCAGCAGTTACGTTTCGAGGGGGCGGGAATCACCCCTCCACTTT
TRBV5-4	19	TRBD1	-	TRBJ2-3	CASSLYPFGQAPGTDTQYF	TGTGCCAGCAGCTTGTACCCTTTCGGACAGGCTCCGGGCACAGATACGCAGTATTTT
TRBV9	15	TRBD1	-	TRBJ1-1	CASSVDGTVNTEAFF	TGTGCCAGCAGCGTAGATGGGACAGTGAACACTGAAGCTTTCTTT
TRBV4-1	15	-	-	TRBJ2-7	CASSRVVAAVYEQYF	TGCGCCAGCAGCCGCGTAGTAGCGGCAGTCTACGAGCAGTACTTC
TRBV9	13	-	-	TRBJ2-7	CASSPGLYYEQYF	TGTGCCAGCAGCCCGGGACTCTACTACGAGCAGTACTTC
TRBV4-1	21	TRBD2	-	TRBJ2-2	CASSQTRGETLAGEGAGELFF	TGCGCCAGCAGCCAAACTAGAGGGGAAACACTAGCGGGAGAGGGGGCCGGGGAGCTGTTTTTT
TRBV6-5	16	TRBD1	-	TRBJ2-5	CASSYSPGTVLETQYF	TGTGCCAGCAGTTACTCGCCCGGGACAGTGTTGGAGACCCAGTACTTC
TRBV2	15	-	-	TRBJ2-5	CASSEVGALGETQYF	TGTGCCAGCAGTGAAGTCGGCGCGCTAGGGGAGACCCAGTACTTC
TRBV19	15	-	-	TRBJ1-1	CATPDRLLMNTEAFF	TGTGCCACCCCCGACAGGTTGTTGATGAACACTGAAGCTTTCTTT
TRBV7-2	14	-	-	TRBJ1-1	CASSPTVRAIEAFF	TGTGCCAGCAGCCCTACAGTGCGGGCAATTGAAGCTTTCTTT
TRBV7-7	12	TRBD1	-	TRBJ2-5	CASSRTGETQYF	TGTGCCAGCAGCCGGACAGGGGAGACCCAGTACTTC
TRBV11-2	13	-	-	TRBJ2-5	CASSFSHQETQYF	TGTGCCAGCAGCTTTTCCCACCAAGAGACCCAGTACTTC
TRBV19	15	-	-	TRBJ1-2	CASAKRGTTNYGYTF	TGTGCCAGTGCGAAACGGGGGACTACTAACTATGGCTACACCTTC
TRBV4-3	14	-	few	TRBJ1-1	CASSQKTANTEAFF	TGCGCCAGCAGCCAAAAGACAGCGAACACTGAAGCTTTCTTT
TRBV10-3	13	-	-	TRBJ2-5	CAISEGPPRTQYF	TGTGCCATCAGTGAAGGGCCCCCACGGACCCAGTACTTC
TRBV10-3	17	-	-	TRBJ1-2	CAISPRADGASNYGYTF	TGTGCCATCAGTCCCAGAGCGGACGGAGCCTCTAACTATGGCTACACCTTC
TRBV4-2	14	-	-	TRBJ2-1	CASSQEPSGDSPFF	TGTGCCAGCAGCCAAGAACCGTCGGGAGATTCTCCGTTCTTC
TRBV6-5	15	TRBD2	once	TRBJ2-5	CASTSLGGTEDTQYF	TGTGCCAGCACCTCCCTCGGGGGGACGGAAGATACCCAGTACTTC
TRBV5-1	14	-	-	TRBJ1-1	CASSLETPAGEAFF	TGCGCCAGCAGCTTGGAAACTCCCGCAGGGGAAGCTTTCTTT
TRBV5-1	11	-	-	TRBJ2-7	CASSSEGEQYF	TGCGCCAGCAGCTCTGAGGGGGAGCAGTACTTC
TRBV10-3	14	-	-	TRBJ1-2	CAISAGDSGYGYTF	TGTGCCATCAGTGCTGGGGATAGCGGCTATGGCTACACCTTC
TRBV7-9	11	-	-	TRBJ2-5	CASSLKETQYF	TGTGCCAGCAGCTTAAAGGAGACCCAGTACTTC
TRBV19	14	-	-	TRBJ2-2	CASRDPPVTGELFF	TGTGCCAGTAGAGACCCCCCGGTCACCGGGGAGCTGTTTTTT
TRBV25-1	11	-	few	TRBJ1-4	CASSRTGRLFF	TGTGCCAGCAGTCGTACAGGGAGACTGTTTTTT
TRBV6-5	12	TRBD1	-	TRBJ1-1	CASSRGQGEAFF	TGTGCCAGCAGCCGCGGACAGGGTGAAGCTTTCTTT
TRBV5-6	12	-	-	TRBJ2-7	CASSVDSYEQYF	TGTGCCAGCAGCGTGGACAGTTACGAGCAGTACTTC
TRBV19	16	TRBD1	-	TRBJ1-5	CATRGTGGISNQPQHF	TGTGCCACAAGAGGGACAGGGGGGATTAGCAATCAGCCCCAGCATTTT
TRBV6-5	16	-	-	TRBJ2-3	CASSYQKGTGTDTQYF	TGTGCCAGCAGTTACCAGAAAGGGACTGGCACAGATACGCAGTATTTT